A selection of T cell receptor beta chains follows, all from one sample in a study of CD8 T cells in Susac syndrome. TCRdb re-called the immunoSEQ multiplex PCR reads with MiXCR, one entry per CDR3 protein. The repertoire holds more than 80,000 distinct CDR3 sequences, with approximately 93% as singletons. The sample comprised CD8+ T cells from PBMCs. The receptors were gathered from a human donor with Susac syndrome. CDR3s leave out the opening cysteine and the closing phenylalanine or tryptophan. Each record gives: V gene, CDR3 length, D gene, J gene, CDR3 protein. The D gene is left open where the match is weak.

TRBV6-1	15	NA	TRBJ1-5	ASSGGTVVVGNQPQH
TRBV13	12	NA	TRBJ2-3	ASSYPVSPDTQY
TRBV3-1	12	TRBD2	TRBJ2-5	ASELAGVQETQY
TRBV7-6	11	TRBD1	TRBJ1-2	ASSPTGGVGYT
TRBV4-2	13	TRBD2	TRBJ2-7	ASSQEIAGGYEQY
TRBV7-8	13	NA	TRBJ2-7	ASSYSGQGTDEQY
TRBV12-3/TRBV12-4	11	NA	TRBJ2-7	ASTPAGIYGQY
TRBV9	13	NA	TRBJ1-4	ASSDGGAANEKLF
TRBV27	11	TRBD1	TRBJ1-1	ASSLWGTDEAF
TRBV27	13	TRBD2	TRBJ2-3	ASSSGTSNTDTQY
TRBV27	9	NA	TRBJ2-7	ASSSGYEQY
TRBV20-1	11	NA	TRBJ2-7	SAPDQGADEQY